These 26 T cell receptor beta chains were sequenced from one sample in a study of identical twins. TCRdb passed the 5' RACE reads through MiXCR, listing each CDR3 protein once. The sample consists of some 1,600,000 distinct CDR3 sequences, under 35% of them appearing once. The sequenced sample consisted of cord blood. Receptors were obtained from a newborn girl in good health.

This clonotype was seen a few times. The genes are TRBV4-1 and TRBJ2-7; D possibly uses TRBD1 or TRBD2 (5 bases each). In germline, CDR1 is MGHRA, CDR2 YSYEKL. With 7 bases removed from V and 3 bases from J, the gap between germline ends came to 22 bases. The CDR3 spans 16 residues. The CDR3, as DNA: TGCGCCAGCAACCCTAGGTATGGGGGAACGGGCTACGAGCAGTACTTC. It specifies CASNPRYGGTGYEQYF.

This chain links TRBV20-1 with TRBJ2-1, with D maybe TRBD2 (5 bases). The germline V gene has CDR1 DFQATT and CDR2 SNEGSKA (reference sequence). With 6 bases removed from V and 7 bases from J, the gap between germline ends came to 19 bases. This CDR3 has 14 residues. DNA of the CDR3: TGCAGTGCCTGGCCGGGATTAAGGCGTAATGAGCAGTTCTTC. Translating it yields CSAWPGLRRNEQFF.

Ten or more counts support this clonotype. The chain recombines TRBV12-3 or TRBV12-4 with TRBJ1-2; D not resolved. The CDR3 consists of 14 residues. V lost 6 bases to trimming and J lost 3 bases, with 14 bases between them. CDR3 sequence: CASSIRRNDYGYTF. The CDR3 DNA sequence: TGTGCCAGCAGCATTAGGCGAAATGACTATGGCTACACCTTC.

The chain joins TRBV10-3 to TRBJ2-1; D may match TRBD1 or TRBD2 (5 bases each). Judging by the DNA end, TRBJ2-7 fits better; the J call may be wrong. Germline loops: CDR1 ENHRY, CDR2 SYGVKD. The CDR3 loop spans 16 amino acids. In DNA form, the CDR3 reads TGTGCCATCAGTGAGTCGGACTGGGGCTCCTACAATGAGCAGTACTTC. Its translation is CAISESDWGSYNEQYF.

CDR3 bases: TGTGCCAGCAGCCTCATCGGACAGGGGGGAACAGATACGCAGTATTTT. It yields the protein CASSLIGQGGTDTQYF. The chain couples TRBV28 to TRBJ2-3; the match to TRBD1 covers 10 bases. This CDR3 spans 16 amino acids. V was pared by 6 bases and J by 3 bases, with 9 bases of the junction left unmatched. From germline, CDR1 is MDHEN and CDR2 SYDVKM.

The chain employs TRBV7-2 and TRBJ2-3; 8 bases are shared with TRBD2. The CDR3 totals 16 residues. Unmatched junction bases numbered 10, after V lost 3 bases and J lost 5 bases. Looked up from germline, CDR1 is SGHTA and CDR2 is FQGNSA. CDR3 nucleotides: TGTGCCAGCAGCTTGTTTCGGGGGGGCGGGATAGATACGCAGTATTTT. Translated, it gives CASSLFRGGGIDTQYF.

Turning to this clonotype: Being one base from a much bigger clone, this may be a read error. This chain connects TRBV5-6 to TRBJ2-5; D not certain. This CDR3 comprises 15 residues. V was cut by 4 bases and J by 11 bases, with 24 bases left in between. Germline V gives CDR1 SGHDT, CDR2 YYEEEE. The CDR3 spells CASSTTPTLYNEQYF. CDR3 nucleotides: TGTGCCAGCAGCACTACACCGACATTATACAATGAGCAGTACTTC.

The table lists this clonotype with a few counts. The chain uses TRBV27 and TRBJ2-7, with D perhaps assigned TRBD1 or TRBD2 (7 bases each). CDR3 length: 19 amino acids. The V and J ends lost 4 bases and 2 bases respectively, with 27 bases between them. Germline CDR1 reads MNHEY; CDR2 reads SMNVEV (reference sequence). As DNA, the CDR3 is TGTGCCAGCAGTTGGGGACCAGGGGGGGGAAGAAGCGGAACCTACGAGCAGTACTTC. Translated, it gives CASSWGPGGGRSGTYEQYF.

This chain joins TRBV11-2 and TRBJ2-2, with 8 bases that match TRBD2. The ends lost 5 bases at V and 3 bases at J; junction bases unmatched: 8. CDR1 is SGHAT, CDR2 FQNNGV, per germline. The CDR3 extends over 16 amino acids. DNA for the CDR3: TGTGCCAGCAGCAGGCGGGGGGCGATGGACACCGGGGAGCTGTTTTTT. Translating gives CASSRRGAMDTGELFF.

In this sample, this clonotype turned up a few times. This chain links TRBV10-3 with TRBJ2-7; D is perhaps TRBD2 (6 bases). Per the germline V gene, CDR1 is ENHRY and CDR2 is SYGVKD. The CDR3 is 12 amino acids. Trimming shortened V by 10 bases and J by 0 bases, and 10 bases separated the two germline ends. CDR3 nucleotide sequence: TGTGCCACCTCTAGCGCCTCCTACGAGCAGTACTTC. Translating gives CATSSASYEQYF.

This clonotype was detected only a few times. V and J are TRBV6-6 and TRBJ1-4; 8 nucleotides agree with TRBD1. The junction had 8 bases not matched to a gene; V was cut back by 2 bases and J by 6 bases. There are 16 residues in the CDR3. Germline lookup yields CDR1 MNHNY and CDR2 SVGAGI (reference sequence). The CDR3 reads CASSYPTTGAYEKLFF. Here the CDR3 DNA reads TGTGCCAGCAGTTACCCAACGACAGGGGCATATGAAAAACTGTTTTTT.

This clonotype has just a few counts. The chain has TRBV20-1 and TRBJ1-4, with D unclear. With 1 base removed from V and 6 bases from J, the gap between germline ends came to 6 bases. The CDR3 consists of 12 residues. In germline, CDR1 is DFQATT, CDR2 SNEGSKA (reference sequence). Written as DNA, the CDR3 is TGCAGTGCTAGAGTGTCCCATGAAAAACTGTTTTTT. This codes for CSARVSHEKLFF.

The sample holds many counts of this clonotype. The chain joins TRBV28 to TRBJ2-1; a possible D gene is TRBD2 (5 bases). The CDR3 extends over 16 amino acids. V lost 2 bases and J lost 4, with 15 bases in between. Germline-derived CDR1 and CDR2 are MDHEN and SYDVKM. CDR3 sequence: CASSLVGGSRYNEQFF. In DNA form, the CDR3 reads TGTGCCAGCAGTTTAGTCGGCGGGTCGAGGTACAATGAGCAGTTCTTC.

This clonotype was found many times. The chain employs TRBV5-1 and TRBJ1-2; D gene unclear. The germline CDR1 and CDR2 sequences are SGHRS and YFSETQ. This CDR3 is built from 13 residues. V gave up 1 base and J gave up 5 bases, with 9 bases separating them. The DNA of the CDR3 is TGCGCCAGCAGCTTGCTGACGGATTATGGCTACACCTTC. It encodes CASSLLTDYGYTF.

The chain carries TRBV20-1 and TRBJ1-4; D gene uncertain. There are 13 residues in the CDR3. Trimming cost V 0 bases and J 5 bases, with 7 bases left between them. CDR1 is DFQATT, CDR2 SNEGSKA, per germline (reference sequence). This chain's CDR3 is CSAREAANEKLFF. CDR3 bases: TGCAGTGCTAGAGAGGCAGCGAATGAAAAACTGTTTTTT.

V and J are TRBV6-5 and TRBJ2-4; 7 positions agree with TRBD1. The J call could be wrong; TRBJ2-7 is a better fit for the DNA end. Germline assignment: CDR1 MNHEY and CDR2 SVGAGI. CDR3 length: 13 amino acids. The CDR3 is CASSNPGQNEQYF. The CDR3 nucleotides are TGTGCCAGCAGTAACCCGGGACAGAACGAGCAGTACTTC.

The chain has TRBV7-9 and TRBJ2-2; possible D gene TRBD1, 6 bases. Deletions cut 6 bases from V and 5 bases from J, with 10 bases between. Germline lookup yields CDR1 SEHNR and CDR2 FQNEAQ (reference sequence). CDR3 length equals 13 residues. In DNA form, the CDR3 reads TGTGCCAGCAGGTCCGGGACAACCGGGGAGCTGTTTTTT. This gives the protein CASRSGTTGELFF.

V and J are TRBV5-1 and TRBJ2-1, with a possible D match to TRBD2 (5 bases). Looked up from germline, CDR1 is SGHRS and CDR2 is YFSETQ. The V end lost 2 bases, the J end lost 10 bases, and 16 bases lay between the germline ends. This CDR3 spans 14 amino acids. CDR3: CASSFWETAGEQFF. The DNA for the CDR3 is TGCGCCAGCAGCTTCTGGGAGACCGCCGGCGAGCAGTTCTTC.

This clonotype has a handful of counts. V is TRBV24-1 and J is TRBJ2-1; D is uncertain. The J call is doubtful: the DNA matches TRBJ2-7 better. The CDR3 is made up of 14 amino acids. CDR1 is KGHDR, CDR2 SFDVKD, per germline. In DNA, the CDR3 is TGTGCCACCAGTCGACCGGGTTCCTACAATGAGCAGTACTTC. Translating it yields CATSRPGSYNEQYF.

The rearrangement uses TRBV4-1 and TRBJ2-4; a possible D gene is TRBD1 (5 bases). V was trimmed by 3 bases and J by 8 bases, leaving 8 bases between them. The CDR3 spans 12 residues. Germline-derived CDR1 and CDR2 are MGHRA and YSYEKL. CDR3 nucleotide sequence: TGCGCCAGCAGCCACTTCAGGGACATTCAGTACTTC. This codes for CASSHFRDIQYF.

This clonotype was seen ten or more times. The chain combines TRBV9 with TRBJ2-1; D call uncertain. CDR1 and CDR2 (germline): SGDLS, YYNGEE. The CDR3 has 12 residues. V gave up 0 bases and J gave up 4 bases, with 2 bases separating them. CDR3 amino acids: CASSVEYNEQFF. The CDR3, as DNA: TGTGCCAGCAGCGTAGAATACAATGAGCAGTTCTTC.

This clonotype has a count of ten or more. The chain couples TRBV4-2 to TRBJ2-7; no clear D. The CDR3 has 14 amino acids. Deletions cut 1 base from V and 2 bases from J, with 9 bases between. Germline V gene lookup returns CDR1 LGHNA and CDR2 YNFKEQ. CDR3 sequence: CASSQGPDAYEQYF. For the CDR3, the DNA is TGTGCCAGCAGCCAAGGTCCGGACGCCTACGAGCAGTACTTC.

This clonotype was counted a few times. J is TRBJ2-3 and V is TRBV4-2; 11 nucleotides align to TRBD2. J gave up 5 bases and V 2 bases, and 6 bases lay outside the gene matches. The CDR3 is made up of 16 amino acids. Germline V gene lookup returns CDR1 LGHNA and CDR2 YNFKEQ. The CDR3 sequence is CASSQNSGGALDTQYF. CDR3 DNA sequence: TGTGCCAGCAGCCAAAATAGCGGGGGGGCTCTAGATACGCAGTATTTT.

Here the CDR3 DNA reads TGTGCCAGCAGGGAGGGCGGGACATCTAAAAAAAAACTGTTTTTT. Its translation: CASREGGTSKKKLFF. The chain recombines TRBV2 with TRBJ1-4; a possible D gene is TRBD1 (6 bases). The germline V gene encodes CDR1 SNHLY and CDR2 FYNNEI. The CDR3 is 15 amino acids. V dropped 6 bases and J dropped 9 bases, with 20 bases sitting between them.

The rearrangement links TRBV12-3 or TRBV12-4 to TRBJ2-5; D is unclear. CDR3 length: 12 residues. Trimming took 8 bases from V and 7 from J, leaving 14 bases between them. The CDR3 DNA reads as TGTGCCAGCGGTGGACCGGCTGGGACCCAGTACTTC. It specifies CASGGPAGTQYF.

There are a few counts of this clonotype. This sequence joins TRBV28 and TRBJ1-2; D gene ambiguous. The CDR3 has 14 residues. CDR1 is MDHEN and CDR2 is SYDVKM in the germline V gene. Trimming removed 4 bases at V and 6 bases at J, with 15 bases between. The chain's CDR3 is CASSSRGPQNGYTF. CDR3 sequence (DNA): TGTGCCAGCAGTTCCCGCGGCCCGCAGAATGGCTACACCTTC.